This T cell receptor (beta chain) was captured in a study of blood T cell repertoires in COVID-19. This clone was detected a few times. TCRdb's copy holds only in-frame clones and misses some; the assay was immunoSEQ multiplex PCR. The repertoire holds 110,000 to 150,000 clones, with over 70% as singletons. The CDR3 runs 13 residues. Trimming removed 1 base at V and 15 bases at J, with 13 bases between. Germline lookup yields CDR1 SGHVS and CDR2 FQNEAQ. This receptor was identified in an older woman with acute or convalescent COVID-19. Input material: peripheral blood. The gene calls are TRBV7-8 and TRBJ1-6, with unresolved D. DNA for the CDR3: TGTGCCAGCAGCTTAGTGTCACAGTCGCGCCTCCACTTT. It encodes CASSLVSQSRLHF.